This TCR beta chain was obtained from a study of T-cell memory formation after mild COVID-19. TCRdb reprocessed the 5' RACE reads with MiXCR, giving one entry per CDR3 protein. Here the sample spans 55,000 to 70,000 distinct CDR3 sequences, 25% to 35% being singletons. The CDR3 sequence is 16 residues long. The germline CDR1 and CDR2 sequences are ENHRY and SYGVKD. The V and J ends lost 6 bases and 4 bases, in that order; junction bases with no gene match: 11. The chain carries TRBV10-3 and TRBJ2-1, with 8 bases aligning to TRBD2. Specimen: PBMCs or a T cell subset sorted from them (not recorded which). This clonotype originated in a man aged 18 to 35 who had mild COVID-19 (a few samples of this study predate the infection). Cell type and time point are not known. Here the CDR3 reads CAISGRAGEKYNEQFF. The CDR3 DNA reads TGTGCCATCAGCGGCCGAGCGGGGGAGAAATACAATGAGCAGTTCTTC.